One and the same sample provided the 21 T cell receptor beta chains below, sequenced in a study of cytomegalovirus exposure and HLA in healthy donors. The PCR employed 60 Vbeta primers together with 13 Jbeta primers. Produced via immunoSEQ multiplex PCR; TCRdb's table is partial and in-frame only. The data contain around 210,000 clones, just under 80% of them singletons. Sequences were obtained from PBMCs. The receptor source for this set is a boy between 10 and 17 years old in good health and CMV-seronegative.

V is TRBV7-2 and J is TRBJ2-7, with TRBD2 matching over 12 bases. Germline-derived CDR1 and CDR2 are SGHTA and FQGNSA. The J segment lost 5 bases and the V segment lost 6 bases, leaving 8 bases of the junction unmatched. This CDR3 has 15 amino acids. CDR3: CASSPRLAGAHEQYF. CDR3 nucleotide sequence: TGTGCCAGCAGTCCGAGACTAGCGGGAGCCCACGAGCAGTACTTC. Full variable domain (outside the CDR3, taken from reference TRBV7-2 and TRBJ2-7): GAGVSQSPSNKVTEKGKDVELRCDPISGHTALYWYRQSLGQGLEFLIYFQGNSAPDKSGLPSDRFSAERTGGSVSTLTIQRTQQEDSAVYLCASSPRLAGAHEQYFGPGTRLTVT.

The chain uses TRBV5-1 and TRBJ1-2; tentatively, D is TRBD1 (5 bases). Per the germline V gene, CDR1 is SGHRS and CDR2 is YFSETQ. This CDR3 region has 13 residues. V shed 4 bases and J shed 3 bases, with 10 bases lying between them. The CDR3 DNA reads TGCGCCAGCAGCCAGACAGAGTACTATGGCTACACCTTC. Translated, it gives CASSQTEYYGYTF.

Here the CDR3 reads CASSFGGEGNTIYF. The CDR3 nucleotides are TGTGCCAGCAGTTTTGGGGGGGAGGGAAACACCATATATTTT. The V call is TRBV6-6, the J call TRBJ1-3, with a possible D match to TRBD1 (5 bases). The CDR3 has 14 residues. The germline CDR1 and CDR2 sequences are MNHNY and SVGAGI (reference sequence). V lost 4 bases and J lost 4, with 11 bases in between.

The chain has TRBV5-1 and TRBJ2-5, with 14 nucleotides matching TRBD2. The CDR3 is 15 amino acids. Looked up from germline, CDR1 is SGHRS and CDR2 is YFSETQ. V shed 3 bases and J 3 bases; nucleotides not matched to a gene: 1. The CDR3 DNA is TGCGCCAGCAGCTGGGGACTAGCGGGGGAAGAGACCCAGTACTTC. Residues: CASSWGLAGEETQYF. Filled out from reference TRBV5-1 and TRBJ2-5, the complete variable domain reads KAGVTQTPRYLIKTRGQQVTLSCSPISGHRSVSWYQQTPGQGLQFLFEYFSETQRNKGNFPGRFSGRQFSNSRSEMNVSTLELGDSALYLCASSWGLAGEETQYFGPGTRLLVL.

This chain links TRBV7-9 with TRBJ2-5, with D perhaps matching TRBD2 (5 bases). This CDR3 contains 11 residues. V was pared by 5 bases and J by 9 bases, with 10 bases between. CDR1 and CDR2 (germline): SEHNR, FQNEAQ (reference sequence). CDR3: CASSRGLPQYF. DNA for the CDR3: TGTGCCAGCAGCCGAGGACTCCCCCAGTACTTC.

V is TRBV5-1 and J is TRBJ2-3; D might be TRBD2 (5 bases). From germline, CDR1 is SGHRS and CDR2 YFSETQ. CDR3 length: 18 amino acids. With 4 bases removed from V and 0 bases from J, the gap between germline ends came to 21 bases. The CDR3 sequence is CASSPLVGLSSSTDTQYF. The CDR3 coding sequence is TGCGCCAGCAGCCCCCTTGTCGGACTCTCCTCTAGCACAGATACGCAGTATTTT.

The J gene is TRBJ2-2, the V gene TRBV2, with TRBD1 as a possible D gene (5 bases). Trimming removed 4 bases at V and 6 bases at J, with 15 bases between. The CDR3 extends over 15 amino acids. Germline V gene sequence: CDR1 SNHLY, CDR2 FYNNEI. In DNA, the CDR3 is TGTGCCAGCAGTGTGGACATCGCTAGAGCCGGGGAGCTGTTTTTT. This codes for CASSVDIARAGELFF.

The chain combines TRBV2 with TRBJ2-7, with 10 nucleotides matching TRBD2. The CDR3 covers 16 residues. The V and J ends lost 6 bases and 3 bases, in that order; junction bases with no gene match: 11. CDR1 is SNHLY and CDR2 is FYNNEI in the germline V gene. The CDR3 coding sequence is TGTGCCAGCAGGCCCCCTGGGCTAGCGGGAGTCTACGAGCAGTACTTC. Translating it yields CASRPPGLAGVYEQYF.

The chain has TRBV7-4 and TRBJ1-5; D not resolved. Germline loops: CDR1 SGHVT, CDR2 SQSDAQ. Trimming cost V 8 bases and J 0 bases, with 11 bases left between them. The CDR3 totals 14 residues. CDR3: CASLDYYSNQPQHF. The CDR3 coding sequence is TGTGCCAGCTTGGACTACTATAGCAATCAGCCCCAGCATTTT.

The chain has TRBV6-5 and TRBJ1-1, with TRBD1 as a possible D gene (5 bases). The CDR3 runs 13 residues. Germline values: CDR1 MNHEY, CDR2 SVGAGI. Trimming removed 5 bases at V and 5 bases at J, with 12 bases between. CDR3 loop: CASSVGVSTEAFF. CDR3 coding DNA: TGTGCCAGCAGTGTAGGGGTGTCGACTGAAGCTTTCTTT.

The rearrangement uses TRBV7-7 and TRBJ1-4; perhaps TRBD1 as D (5 bases). Germline-derived CDR1 and CDR2 are SSHAT and FNYEAQ (reference sequence). Trimming took 5 bases from V and 0 from J, leaving 13 bases between them. The CDR3 contains 16 residues. The CDR3 here is CASSNGHTATNEKLFF. The CDR3 DNA follows: TGTGCCAGCAGCAACGGACACACTGCAACTAATGAAAAACTGTTTTTT. Full variable domain (outside the CDR3, taken from reference TRBV7-7 and TRBJ1-4): GAGVSQSPRYKVTKRGQDVTLRCDPISSHATLYWYQQALGQGPEFLTYFNYEAQPDKSGLPSDRFSAERPEGSISTLTIQRTEQRDSAMYRCASSNGHTATNEKLFFGSGTQLSVL.

This clone was observed once. The V call is TRBV5-1, the J call TRBJ2-7, with 9 bases that match TRBD1. Germline assignment: CDR1 SGHRS and CDR2 YFSETQ. The ends lost 0 bases at V and 3 bases at J; junction bases unmatched: 7. The CDR3 has 16 residues. In nucleotides, the CDR3 is TGCGCCAGCAGCTTGGAGGTTATGGGACAGGGCTACGAGCAGTACTTC. This gives the protein CASSLEVMGQGYEQYF.

The V call is TRBV27, the J call TRBJ1-1; no definite D call. V gave up 3 bases and J gave up 3 bases, with 11 bases separating them. This CDR3 region has 14 residues. CDR1 MNHEY and CDR2 SMNVEV come from the germline V gene (reference sequence). The CDR3: CASSLFPEDTEAFF. The CDR3 bases are TGTGCCAGCAGTTTGTTTCCTGAGGACACTGAAGCTTTCTTT.

V gene TRBV7-9 combines with J gene TRBJ1-1; no clear D gene. From germline, CDR1 is SEHNR and CDR2 FQNEAQ (reference sequence). The germline V and J ends were trimmed by 3 bases and 4 bases, with 9 bases remaining between them. The length of the CDR3 is 13 residues. This CDR3 is CASSFVYTTEAFF. CDR3 in DNA: TGTGCCAGCAGCTTTGTTTACACCACTGAAGCTTTCTTT.

This sequence joins TRBV30 and TRBJ2-7; 11 bases line up with TRBD2. Germline V gene lookup returns CDR1 GTSNPN and CDR2 SVGIG (reference sequence). J lost 6 bases, V lost 3 bases, and 7 bases had no gene match. CDR3 size: 14 residues. The CDR3 region is CAWSRLAGWVEQYF. In DNA form, the CDR3 reads TGTGCCTGGAGCCGACTAGCGGGGTGGGTCGAGCAGTACTTC.

The V call is TRBV5-8, the J call TRBJ2-3; tentative D call: TRBD1 (5 bases). The CDR3 sequence is 13 residues long. Trimming shortened V by 2 bases and J by 1 base, and 5 bases separated the two germline ends. Germline assignment: CDR1 SGHTS and CDR2 YDEGEE. For the CDR3, the DNA is TGTGCCAGCAGCTTCAGGGGCACAGATACGCAGTATTTT. Translated: CASSFRGTDTQYF.

The gene calls are TRBV30 and TRBJ1-1; 7 nucleotides match TRBD1. Trimming at V came to 8 bases and at J to 0 bases, leaving 3 bases not matched to a gene. The CDR3 consists of 12 residues. Germline V gene data show CDR1 as GTSNPN and CDR2 as SVGIG (reference sequence). In nucleotides, the CDR3 is TGTGCCGGGGACAGACTGAACACTGAAGCTTTCTTT. As protein: CAGDRLNTEAFF.

This chain uses TRBV30 with TRBJ1-2; D might be TRBD1 (5 bases). CDR1 GTSNPN and CDR2 SVGIG come from the germline V gene (reference sequence). Trimming left V 7 bases short and J 0 bases short, with 15 bases between. The CDR3 is 14 amino acids. This CDR3 is CASRDFLTNYGYTF. The CDR3 nucleotides read TGTGCCTCCCGGGACTTTCTTACTAACTATGGCTACACCTTC.

In its sample, this clone ranks as medium-sized. The gene calls are TRBV6-1 and TRBJ2-7, with 9 bases aligning to TRBD1. The CDR3 has 15 residues. The ends lost 0 bases at V and 3 bases at J; junction bases unmatched: 3. Germline-derived CDR1 and CDR2 are MNHNS and SASEGT. The CDR3 protein is CASSEAETGGYEQYF. CDR3 DNA: TGTGCCAGCAGTGAAGCGGAGACAGGGGGCTACGAGCAGTACTTC.

The chain has TRBV4-2 and TRBJ2-7; D unclear. The length of the CDR3 is 12 residues. V was cut by 1 base and J by 4 bases, with 5 bases left in between. Germline CDR1 is LGHNA and CDR2 is YNFKEQ. Here the CDR3 reads CASSQVRYEQYF. The CDR3 DNA reads TGTGCCAGCAGCCAAGTACGGTACGAGCAGTACTTC.

The CDR3 sequence: CASSSFNTGELFF. The CDR3 nucleotides read TGTGCCAGCAGTTCCTTCAACACCGGGGAGCTGTTTTTT. The rearrangement uses TRBV27 and TRBJ2-2; D is unresolved. The germline CDR1 and CDR2 sequences are MNHEY and SMNVEV (reference sequence). This CDR3 comprises 13 residues. V gave up 4 bases and J gave up 2 bases, with 5 bases separating them.